A selection of T cell receptor beta chains follows, all from one sample in a study of CD8+ T cells in alopecia areata. Repertoires were generated with immunoSEQ multiplex PCR, while TCRdb's copy carries only in-frame clones and drops some. The sample carries some 170,000 clones, approximately 56% recorded once. Sequencing was performed on CD4+ T cells sorted from blood, taken at week 0. Receptor source: a human donor with alopecia areata. The CDR3 runs from the conserved cysteine through the conserved F or W. A D gene is named only where the DNA matches it firmly. Size tells how often a clone was seen (once, few, many) or the class of an expanded clone, and some rows leave it out.

CDR3nt,CDR3aa,j_gene,d_gene,v_gene,abundance
TGTGCCAGCAGTGCACACCCGACTAGCGACACAGATACGCAGTATTTT,CASSAHPTSDTDTQYF,TRBJ2-3,TRBD2,TRBV6-1,.
TGCGCCAGCAGCTTGGGGTACCAAGAGACCCAGTACTTC,CASSLGYQETQYF,TRBJ2-5,.,TRBV5-1,.
TGTGCCTGGAGTGTAATGAGGTTTCGGTGGGAGCAGTACTTC,CAWSVMRFRWEQYF,TRBJ2-5,.,TRBV30,once
TGTGCCACCAGCAGAGAAGTGGGGGTCCGGGAGACCCAGTACTTC,CATSREVGVRETQYF,TRBJ2-5,.,TRBV15,.
TGTGCCAGCAGTAGCCAGCGGGGGTACACAGATACGCAGTATTTT,CASSSQRGYTDTQYF,TRBJ2-3,TRBD2,TRBV6-6,.
TGTGCCAGCAGCGACACCGGGACTAGCTCCCCTGAGACCCAGTACTTC,CASSDTGTSSPETQYF,TRBJ2-5,TRBD2,TRBV7-8,few
TGTGCTAGCAGCTTAGGAATCTCTAGCACAGATACGCAGTATTTT,CASSLGISSTDTQYF,TRBJ2-3,.,TRBV7-7,.
TGTGCCAGCAGCTTGACCCTCAGCACAGATACGCAGTATTTT,CASSLTLSTDTQYF,TRBJ2-3,.,TRBV7-2,few
TGTGCCAGCAGGAACAGGGTAGGAGAGACCCAGTACTTC,CASRNRVGETQYF,TRBJ2-5,.,TRBV6-6,.
TGTGCCTGGAGTGTCGGGGCCGGCAATCAGCCCCAGCATTTT,CAWSVGAGNQPQHF,TRBJ1-5,.,TRBV30,.
TGTGCCAGTGGCCCTGAACTGCTGCAGTATTTT,CASGPELLQYF,TRBJ2-3,.,TRBV25-1,.
TGCGCCAGCAGCATCAATCAGGCCATGAACACTGAAGCTTTCTTT,CASSINQAMNTEAFF,TRBJ1-1,.,TRBV4-1,.
TGTGCCAGCAGTGAAGGTCAGCGGGGAAACTACAATGAGCAGTTCTTC,CASSEGQRGNYNEQFF,TRBJ2-1,TRBD2,TRBV25-1,.
TGTGCCAGCAGCCAGAACGTGCTGACAGGACAGATCTTT,CASSQNVLTGQIF,TRBJ1-1,.,TRBV7-9,few
TGTGCCAGCAGCTCCCTCCGGGACAGGGTCCAAGAGACCCAGTACTTC,CASSSLRDRVQETQYF,TRBJ2-5,TRBD1,TRBV7-9,.
TGTGCCAGCTCACCTGGAGGGGATGGGAAACTGTTTTTT,CASSPGGDGKLFF,TRBJ1-4,.,TRBV18,few
TGCGCCAGCAGCCTGGGACAGGATAATTCACCCCTCCACTTT,CASSLGQDNSPLHF,TRBJ1-6,TRBD1,TRBV5-1,.
TGCAGCGTTGGACACATGAACACTGAAGCTTTCTTT,CSVGHMNTEAFF,TRBJ1-1,.,TRBV29-1,.
TGTGCCAGCAGCTTAGCAACAGATGGCTACACCTTC,CASSLATDGYTF,TRBJ1-2,.,TRBV7-9,.
TGCAGCGTTGGGACAGGGGGCGCGAACACCGGGGAGCTGTTTTTT,CSVGTGGANTGELFF,TRBJ2-2,TRBD1,TRBV29-1,.
TGTGCCAGCAGGCCCGGCAGGGCCGCTGGGGGGGAGCAGTACTTC,CASRPGRAAGGEQYF,TRBJ2-7,.,TRBV27,.
TGCGCCAGCAGCTCTTTCAACAGGGGATCCACAGATACGCAGTATTTT,CASSSFNRGSTDTQYF,TRBJ2-3,TRBD1,TRBV5-1,.
TGTGCCAGCAGCCATTTTTACCGGAACATTCAGTACTTC,CASSHFYRNIQYF,TRBJ2-4,.,TRBV4-1,.
TGCGCCAGCAGTAATGGGCCACAAGAGACCCAGTACTTC,CASSNGPQETQYF,TRBJ2-5,.,TRBV5-1,few
TGTGCCAGCAGCCCCGACAGGGTTGGGGCCAACGTCCTGACTTTC,CASSPDRVGANVLTF,TRBJ2-6,TRBD1,TRBV7-2,.
TGTGCCAGCAGTGAGGTCCAGGGGCCCTATAATTCACCCCTCCACTTT,CASSEVQGPYNSPLHF,TRBJ1-6,.,TRBV2,.
TGTGCCAGCAGTTACTCTGGACGGCCGGATGGCTACACCTTC,CASSYSGRPDGYTF,TRBJ1-2,.,TRBV6-5,.
TGTGCCAGCACTTCAGGGGGCGTTCTGGGCAATCAGCCCCAGCATTTT,CASTSGGVLGNQPQHF,TRBJ1-5,TRBD1,TRBV2,.
TGCGCCAGCAGCATTAGCGGGGTACAAGAGACCCAGTACTTC,CASSISGVQETQYF,TRBJ2-5,TRBD2,TRBV5-1,.
TGTGCCAGCAGTGCAGGGTATAGCTCCTACGAGCAGTACTTC,CASSAGYSSYEQYF,TRBJ2-7,.,TRBV27,.
TGTGCCAGCAGCGCCTCGACAGGGGGCCCCTACGAGCAGTACTTC,CASSASTGGPYEQYF,TRBJ2-7,TRBD1,TRBV9,.
TGTGCCTGGAGTCGACTAGTCAATGAGCAGTTCTTC,CAWSRLVNEQFF,TRBJ2-1,.,TRBV30,.
TGTGCCAGCAGAGACCCGGGACAGACTAACTATGGCTACACCTTC,CASRDPGQTNYGYTF,TRBJ1-2,TRBD1,TRBV2,few
TGTGCCAGCAGCCCAGGGGGTTACACTGAAGCTTTCTTT,CASSPGGYTEAFF,TRBJ1-1,TRBD1,TRBV11-3,few
TGCAGCGTTGAGAGGGGTGGGCAGTTCTTC,CSVERGGQFF,TRBJ2-1,.,TRBV29-1,.
TGTGCCAGCTCTGTAGGGACAGGGAATAGCAATCAGCCCCAGCATTTT,CASSVGTGNSNQPQHF,TRBJ1-5,TRBD1,TRBV18,once
TGTGCCAGCAGCCAAGAATTTGGGGACACGGCCTACGAGCAGTACTTC,CASSQEFGDTAYEQYF,TRBJ2-7,.,TRBV4-2,once
TGTGCCTGGCTTCCGGGACACTATAATTCACCCCTCCACTTT,CAWLPGHYNSPLHF,TRBJ1-6,.,TRBV30,.
TGTGCCAGCAGTGAACTCACGGCAAATTCACCCCTCCACTTT,CASSELTANSPLHF,TRBJ1-6,.,TRBV6-1,.
TGCAGCGTTGGTGCAGGATTAGGTTCCTACGAGCAGTACTTC,CSVGAGLGSYEQYF,TRBJ2-7,.,TRBV29-1,.
TGCGCCAGCAGCTTGGATCCAGGGTCAAACTATGGCTACACCTTC,CASSLDPGSNYGYTF,TRBJ1-2,.,TRBV5-1,few
TGCAGCGTTGTATCGGGGAGCTCCTACGAGCAGTACTTC,CSVVSGSSYEQYF,TRBJ2-7,.,TRBV29-1,few
TGTGCCAGCAGCCAAGAGACACTTCATCAGCCCCAGCATTTT,CASSQETLHQPQHF,TRBJ1-5,.,TRBV4-2,.
TGTGCCGCACAGGCGGCAGGAAATCAGCCCCAGCATTTT,CAAQAAGNQPQHF,TRBJ1-5,.,TRBV30,.
TGTGCCAGCAGCCTTGCAGATACGCAGTATTTT,CASSLADTQYF,TRBJ2-3,.,TRBV6-5,.
TGTGCCATCAGTGTTTCACAGGGGGCTGCGGAAGGCTACACCTTC,CAISVSQGAAEGYTF,TRBJ1-2,TRBD1,TRBV10-3,.
TGCGCCAGCAGCATTCCCAGTGACAGGGCCCAGTACTTC,CASSIPSDRAQYF,TRBJ2-7,TRBD1,TRBV5-1,.
TGCAGCGGCGCTGACCTCGATCCCCACGAGCAGTACTTC,CSGADLDPHEQYF,TRBJ2-7,.,TRBV29-1,.
TGTGCCAGCTCCGGTACAGGGGCTGGGGCCAACGTCCTGACTTTC,CASSGTGAGANVLTF,TRBJ2-6,TRBD1,TRBV18,few
TGTGCCAGTAGTATAGAATCCGGACAGGGGGCTTCTGAAGCTTTCTTT,CASSIESGQGASEAFF,TRBJ1-1,TRBD1,TRBV19,.
TGTGCCAGCAGCCGTGGACAGGCACAAGAGACCCAGTACTTC,CASSRGQAQETQYF,TRBJ2-5,TRBD1,TRBV13,.
TGTGCCAGCAGCTTAGAGGCCTTGAACACTGAAGCTTTCTTT,CASSLEALNTEAFF,TRBJ1-1,.,TRBV7-6,.
TGCAGTGCTGAAGAGCTGGATACGCAGTATTTT,CSAEELDTQYF,TRBJ2-3,.,TRBV20-1,.
TGTGCCAGCAGCTTCCAGGGGGTTAGCCCTTCCTACGAGCAGTACTTC,CASSFQGVSPSYEQYF,TRBJ2-7,TRBD1,TRBV5-6,.
TGTGCCAGCAGCCAAGGCCGGTGGACTGAAGCTTTCTTT,CASSQGRWTEAFF,TRBJ1-1,.,TRBV4-2,once
TGCGCCAGCAGCTTGGCCACAATGAACACTGAAGCTTTCTTT,CASSLATMNTEAFF,TRBJ1-1,.,TRBV5-1,.
TGTGCCTGGAGGTCAGGGTCCTACGAGCAGTACTTC,CAWRSGSYEQYF,TRBJ2-7,.,TRBV30,.
TGTGCCAGTAGTTCCGGGCCGCTAGGCTACACCTTC,CASSSGPLGYTF,TRBJ1-2,.,TRBV19,.
TGTGCCTGTTTCACGTTTAAGCGGTTTTCCGGAGATACGCAGTATTTT,CACFTFKRFSGDTQYF,TRBJ2-3,.,TRBV30,.
TGTGCCTGGACCACAGGGGGTGGGGGATCCTACGAGCAGTACTTC,CAWTTGGGGSYEQYF,TRBJ2-7,TRBD1,TRBV30,.